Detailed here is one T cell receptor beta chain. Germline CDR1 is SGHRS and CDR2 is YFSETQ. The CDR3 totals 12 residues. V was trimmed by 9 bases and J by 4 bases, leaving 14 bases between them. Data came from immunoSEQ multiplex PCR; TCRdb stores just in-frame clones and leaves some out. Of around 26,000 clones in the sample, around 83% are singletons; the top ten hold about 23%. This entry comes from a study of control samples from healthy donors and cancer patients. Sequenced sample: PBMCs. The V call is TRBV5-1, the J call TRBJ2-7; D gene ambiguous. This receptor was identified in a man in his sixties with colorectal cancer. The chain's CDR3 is CATQAGPYEQYV. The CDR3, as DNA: TGCGCCACCCAGGCCGGTCCATACGAGCAGTACGTC.